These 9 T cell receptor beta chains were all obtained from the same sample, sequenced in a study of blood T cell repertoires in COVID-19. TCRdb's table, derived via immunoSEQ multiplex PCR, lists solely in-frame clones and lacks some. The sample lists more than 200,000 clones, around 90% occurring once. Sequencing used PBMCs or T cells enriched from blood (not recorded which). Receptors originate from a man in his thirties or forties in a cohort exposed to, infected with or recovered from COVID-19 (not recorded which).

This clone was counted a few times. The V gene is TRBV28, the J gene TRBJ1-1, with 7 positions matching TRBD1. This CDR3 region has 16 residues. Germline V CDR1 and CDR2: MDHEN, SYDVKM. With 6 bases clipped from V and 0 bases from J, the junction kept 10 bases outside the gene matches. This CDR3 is CASRHRQGRMNTEAFF. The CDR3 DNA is TGTGCCAGCAGACATAGACAGGGCCGAATGAACACTGAAGCTTTCTTT.

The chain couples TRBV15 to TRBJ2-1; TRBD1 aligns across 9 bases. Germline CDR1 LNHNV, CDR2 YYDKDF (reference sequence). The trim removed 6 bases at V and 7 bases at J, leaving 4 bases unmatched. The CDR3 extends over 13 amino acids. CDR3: CATRTGGANEQFF. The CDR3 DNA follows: TGTGCCACCAGGACAGGGGGGGCGAATGAGCAGTTCTTC.

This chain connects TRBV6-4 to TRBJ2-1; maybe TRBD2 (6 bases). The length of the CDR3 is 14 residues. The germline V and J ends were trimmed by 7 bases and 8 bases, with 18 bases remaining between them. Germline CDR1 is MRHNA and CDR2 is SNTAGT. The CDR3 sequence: CASKEGPNRDEQFF. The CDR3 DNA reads TGTGCCAGCAAGGAGGGCCCCAATCGGGATGAGCAGTTCTTC.

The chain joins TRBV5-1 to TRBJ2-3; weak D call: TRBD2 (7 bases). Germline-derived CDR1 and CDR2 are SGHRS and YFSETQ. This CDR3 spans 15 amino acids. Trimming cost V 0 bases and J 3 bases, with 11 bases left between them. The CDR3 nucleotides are TGCGCCAGCAGCTTGGGCAGGGGAGGGACAGATACGCAGTATTTT. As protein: CASSLGRGGTDTQYF. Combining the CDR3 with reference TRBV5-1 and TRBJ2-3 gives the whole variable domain KAGVTQTPRYLIKTRGQQVTLSCSPISGHRSVSWYQQTPGQGLQFLFEYFSETQRNKGNFPGRFSGRQFSNSRSEMNVSTLELGDSALYLCASSLGRGGTDTQYFGPGTRLTVL.

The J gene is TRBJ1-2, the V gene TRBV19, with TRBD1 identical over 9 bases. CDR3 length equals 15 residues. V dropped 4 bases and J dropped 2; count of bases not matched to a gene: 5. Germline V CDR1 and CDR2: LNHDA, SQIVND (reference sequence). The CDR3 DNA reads TGTGCCAGTAGTAGAACAGGGGGCGCGAACTATGGCTACACCTTC. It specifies CASSRTGGANYGYTF.

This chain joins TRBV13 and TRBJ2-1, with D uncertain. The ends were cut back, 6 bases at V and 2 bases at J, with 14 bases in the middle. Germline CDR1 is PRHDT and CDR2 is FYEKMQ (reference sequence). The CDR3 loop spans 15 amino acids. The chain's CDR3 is CASSTDWFPYNEQFF. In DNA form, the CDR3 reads TGTGCCAGCAGTACTGACTGGTTCCCCTACAATGAGCAGTTCTTC.

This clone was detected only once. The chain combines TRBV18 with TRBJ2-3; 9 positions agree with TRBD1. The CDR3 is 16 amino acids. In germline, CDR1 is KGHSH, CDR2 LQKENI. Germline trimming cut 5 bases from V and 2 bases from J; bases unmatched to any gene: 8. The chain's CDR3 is CASSSRTGETTDTQYF. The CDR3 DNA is TGTGCCAGCTCATCAAGGACAGGGGAGACCACAGATACGCAGTATTTT.

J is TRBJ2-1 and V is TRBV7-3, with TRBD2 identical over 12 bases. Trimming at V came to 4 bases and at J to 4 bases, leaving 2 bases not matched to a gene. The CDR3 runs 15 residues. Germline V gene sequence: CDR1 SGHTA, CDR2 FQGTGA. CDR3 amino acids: CASSSSGREYNEQFF. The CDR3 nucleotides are TGTGCCAGCAGCTCTAGCGGGAGGGAATACAATGAGCAGTTCTTC.

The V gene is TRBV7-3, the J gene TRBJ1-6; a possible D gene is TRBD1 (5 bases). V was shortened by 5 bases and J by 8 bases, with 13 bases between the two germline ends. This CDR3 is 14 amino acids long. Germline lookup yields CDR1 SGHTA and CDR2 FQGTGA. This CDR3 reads CASSHSTGDSPLHF. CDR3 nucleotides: TGTGCCAGCAGCCATTCGACGGGGGATTCACCCCTCCACTTT. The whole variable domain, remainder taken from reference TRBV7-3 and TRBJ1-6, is GAGVSQTPSNKVTEKGKYVELRCDPISGHTALYWYRQSLGQGPEFLIYFQGTGAADDSGLPNDRFFAVRPEGSVSTLKIQRTERGDSAVYLCASSHSTGDSPLHFGNGTRLTVT.